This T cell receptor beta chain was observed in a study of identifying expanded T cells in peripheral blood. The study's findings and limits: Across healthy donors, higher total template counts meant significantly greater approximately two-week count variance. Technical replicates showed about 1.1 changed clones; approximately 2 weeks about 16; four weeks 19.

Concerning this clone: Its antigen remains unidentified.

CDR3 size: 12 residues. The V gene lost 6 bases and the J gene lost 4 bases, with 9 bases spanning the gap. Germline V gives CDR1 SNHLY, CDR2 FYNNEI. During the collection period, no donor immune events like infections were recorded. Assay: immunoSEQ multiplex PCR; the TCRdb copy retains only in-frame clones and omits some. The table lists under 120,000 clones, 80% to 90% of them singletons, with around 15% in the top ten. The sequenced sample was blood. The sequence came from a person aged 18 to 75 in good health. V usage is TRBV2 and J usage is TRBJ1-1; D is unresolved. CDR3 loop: CASSTRGTEAFF. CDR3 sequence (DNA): TGTGCCAGCAGCACCCGGGGCACTGAAGCTTTCTTT.